This TCR beta chain was retrieved from a study of control samples from healthy donors and cancer patients. Using immunoSEQ multiplex PCR, the repertoire was profiled, and TCRdb retains in-frame clones only, with some absent. The sample lists about 250,000 clones, more than 65% seen once, with 10% to 15% in the top ten. Germline loops: CDR1 MNHEY, CDR2 SMNVEV (reference sequence). Trimming removed 0 bases from V and 4 bases from J, with 8 bases in between. This CDR3 is built from 14 residues. V gene TRBV27 combines with J gene TRBJ2-3, with D unresolved. The material sequenced was PBMCs. This TCR was sampled from a woman aged 55-75 years with lung cancer. This chain's CDR3 is CASSLSMGPDTQYF. The CDR3 DNA reads TGTGCCAGCAGTTTATCGATGGGCCCAGATACGCAGTATTTT.